The rows below give T cell receptor beta chains drawn from one sample of a study of cytomegalovirus exposure and HLA in healthy donors. Sequencing was performed with immunoSEQ multiplex PCR; in TCRdb, only in-frame clones are kept and a portion is missing. The data contain 180,000 or so clones, just over 75% of them seen just once; the ten biggest clones take up 3.7%. The source material was PBMCs. The receptors were gathered from a woman aged 55-69 years in good health and CMV-seropositive. Each CDR3 is given with its conserved first and last residue. The D gene is left open where the match is weak. Rows may omit the clone size; those that give it use once, few, many or a size class.

D gene: NA; J gene: TRBJ2-7; V gene: TRBV9; CDR3 length: 17; clone size: NA; CDR3 protein: CASSPRGGGGTSGEQYF; CDR3 DNA: TGTGCCAGCAGCCCCCGGGGTGGGGGCGGAACCTCCGGGGAGCAGTACTTC
D gene: TRBD2; J gene: TRBJ2-3; V gene: TRBV28; CDR3 length: 18; clone size: NA; CDR3 protein: CASSSPGELAGGKDTQYF; CDR3 DNA: TGTGCCAGCAGTTCGCCGGGTGAACTAGCGGGGGGGAAGGATACGCAGTATTTT
D gene: NA; J gene: TRBJ2-7; V gene: TRBV19; CDR3 length: 14; clone size: NA; CDR3 protein: CASSIGGMEYEQYF; CDR3 DNA: TGTGCCAGTAGTATAGGAGGTATGGAGTACGAGCAGTACTTC
D gene: NA; J gene: TRBJ1-1; V gene: TRBV18; CDR3 length: 17; clone size: NA; CDR3 protein: CASSLKHVRVSNTEAFF; CDR3 DNA: TGTGCCAGCTCACTCAAACATGTCAGGGTGTCGAACACTGAAGCTTTCTTT
D gene: NA; J gene: TRBJ1-1; V gene: TRBV6-5; CDR3 length: 15; clone size: few; CDR3 protein: CASSRTSGRGTEAFF; CDR3 DNA: TGTGCCAGCAGTCGAACTTCAGGGCGGGGCACTGAAGCTTTCTTT
D gene: TRBD2; J gene: TRBJ2-1; V gene: TRBV11-2; CDR3 length: 15; clone size: NA; CDR3 protein: CASSLLAGGQNEQFF; CDR3 DNA: TGTGCCAGCAGCCTACTAGCGGGAGGGCAGAATGAGCAGTTCTTC
D gene: TRBD2; J gene: TRBJ2-5; V gene: TRBV6-5; CDR3 length: 13; clone size: NA; CDR3 protein: CASSYAGWEGQYF; CDR3 DNA: TGTGCCAGCAGTTACGCTGGGTGGGAGGGCCAGTACTTC
D gene: NA; J gene: TRBJ2-7; V gene: TRBV9; CDR3 length: 14; clone size: NA; CDR3 protein: CASSSRGATGEQYF; CDR3 DNA: TGTGCCAGCAGCTCACGGGGGGCGACGGGGGAGCAGTACTTC
D gene: NA; J gene: TRBJ2-2; V gene: TRBV2; CDR3 length: 16; clone size: few; CDR3 protein: CASSEVSGVNTGELFF; CDR3 DNA: TGTGCCAGCAGTGAAGTTTCAGGGGTAAACACCGGGGAGCTGTTTTTT
D gene: TRBD2; J gene: TRBJ2-1; V gene: TRBV7-2; CDR3 length: 15; clone size: NA; CDR3 protein: CASSHIAGVGYEQFF; CDR3 DNA: TGTGCCAGCAGCCATATAGCGGGAGTGGGATATGAGCAGTTCTTC
D gene: TRBD1; J gene: TRBJ1-6; V gene: TRBV7-6; CDR3 length: 17; clone size: NA; CDR3 protein: CASSPHYRGRSNSPLHF; CDR3 DNA: TGTGCCAGCAGCCCCCATTACAGGGGACGCAGCAATTCACCCCTCCACTTT
D gene: TRBD1; J gene: TRBJ1-1; V gene: TRBV4-3; CDR3 length: 16; clone size: NA; CDR3 protein: CASSQDDRGGNTEAFF; CDR3 DNA: TGCGCCAGCAGCCAAGATGACAGGGGCGGGAACACTGAAGCTTTCTTT
D gene: TRBD2; J gene: TRBJ2-4; V gene: TRBV28; CDR3 length: 14; clone size: NA; CDR3 protein: CASSLPGGSGRGDF; CDR3 DNA: TGTGCCAGCAGTTTGCCTGGAGGAAGCGGGCGGGGGGACTTC
D gene: NA; J gene: TRBJ2-2; V gene: TRBV6-1; CDR3 length: 16; clone size: NA; CDR3 protein: CASSETIPGVTGELFF; CDR3 DNA: TGTGCCAGCAGTGAAACAATTCCCGGGGTGACCGGGGAGCTGTTTTTT
D gene: TRBD1; J gene: TRBJ2-7; V gene: TRBV6-5; CDR3 length: 15; clone size: NA; CDR3 protein: CASSTLGTGFEEQYF; CDR3 DNA: TGTGCCAGCAGTACCCTCGGGACAGGGTTTGAGGAGCAGTACTTC
D gene: TRBD1; J gene: TRBJ2-7; V gene: TRBV30; CDR3 length: 14; clone size: NA; CDR3 protein: CAWRVRGIRSEQYF; CDR3 DNA: TGTGCCTGGAGAGTCAGGGGGATAAGAAGCGAGCAGTACTTC
D gene: NA; J gene: TRBJ2-5; V gene: TRBV10-3; CDR3 length: 11; clone size: few; CDR3 protein: CATQGSETQYF; CDR3 DNA: TGTGCCACTCAGGGTTCAGAGACCCAGTACTTC
D gene: TRBD1; J gene: TRBJ1-3; V gene: TRBV5-6; CDR3 length: 13; clone size: once; CDR3 protein: CASSPGTGGMVYF; CDR3 DNA: TGTGCCAGCAGCCCCGGGACAGGGGGAATGGTATATTTT
D gene: NA; J gene: TRBJ1-4; V gene: TRBV30; CDR3 length: 13; clone size: few; CDR3 protein: CASQGGRREKLFF; CDR3 DNA: TGTGCCAGCCAAGGAGGACGACGAGAAAAACTGTTTTTT
D gene: NA; J gene: TRBJ2-4; V gene: TRBV5-1; CDR3 length: 12; clone size: NA; CDR3 protein: CASRGDSNIQYF; CDR3 DNA: TGCGCCAGCAGAGGGGATAGTAACATTCAGTACTTC
D gene: TRBD2; J gene: TRBJ2-7; V gene: TRBV19; CDR3 length: 15; clone size: NA; CDR3 protein: CASSKGSGSRYEQYF; CDR3 DNA: TGTGCCAGTAGTAAGGGGAGCGGGAGCAGGTACGAGCAGTACTTC
D gene: TRBD1; J gene: TRBJ2-2; V gene: TRBV28; CDR3 length: 15; clone size: NA; CDR3 protein: CASSSGDRVGGELFF; CDR3 DNA: TGTGCCAGCAGTTCCGGGGACAGGGTTGGCGGGGAGCTGTTTTTT
D gene: NA; J gene: TRBJ1-5; V gene: TRBV15; CDR3 length: 14; clone size: NA; CDR3 protein: CATSRDRGNQPQHF; CDR3 DNA: TGTGCCACCAGCAGAGATAGGGGGAATCAGCCCCAGCATTTT
D gene: NA; J gene: TRBJ1-1; V gene: TRBV5-1; CDR3 length: 14; clone size: NA; CDR3 protein: CASSLAGVNAEAFF; CDR3 DNA: TGCGCCAGCAGCTTGGCAGGGGTTAACGCTGAAGCTTTCTTT
D gene: TRBD1; J gene: TRBJ1-2; V gene: TRBV6-5; CDR3 length: 13; clone size: NA; CDR3 protein: CASSLTGGAGYTF; CDR3 DNA: TGTGCCAGCAGTTTGACAGGGGGCGCTGGCTACACCTTC
D gene: NA; J gene: TRBJ1-1; V gene: TRBV19; CDR3 length: 14; clone size: NA; CDR3 protein: CASGAGLGNTEAFF; CDR3 DNA: TGTGCCAGTGGGGCAGGCCTCGGGAACACTGAAGCTTTCTTT
D gene: NA; J gene: TRBJ2-1; V gene: TRBV23-1; CDR3 length: 11; clone size: once; CDR3 protein: CASPPSGEQFF; CDR3 DNA: TGCGCCAGCCCACCGTCAGGAGAGCAGTTCTTC